Below, 8 T cell receptor beta chains from the same sample are listed, as sequenced in a study of T cell repertoires in cytomegalovirus infection. No antigen is known for these receptors. TCRdb re-called the reads through MiXCR, storing one row per CDR3 protein. This sample has roughly 920,000 distinct CDR3 sequences, with roughly 30% found just once. The sample here was cultured CD8+ T cells from PBMCs, taken from culture after CMV antigen stimulation. The source of these receptors is a human donor in good health (CMV status not recorded). Some clones in this sample may be carry-over from other donors' samples.

The chain is built from TRBV7-6 and TRBJ2-3, with D unclear. Germline V gene sequence: CDR1 SGHVS, CDR2 FNYEAQ. The length of the CDR3 is 13 residues. The V gene lost 5 bases and the J gene lost 6 bases, with 12 bases spanning the gap. Here the CDR3 reads CASSPVLLDTQYF. CDR3 DNA: TGTGCCAGCAGCCCTGTTTTATTGGATACGCAGTATTTT.

The chain couples TRBV19 to TRBJ2-7; TRBD2 might be the D (5 bases). Germline V lookup: CDR1 LNHDA, CDR2 SQIVND (reference sequence). With 5 bases removed from V and 3 bases from J, the gap between germline ends came to 11 bases. The CDR3 is made up of 13 amino acids. This CDR3 is CASSPGVDYEQYV. In DNA form, the CDR3 reads TGTGCCAGTAGTCCCGGGGTTGACTACGAGCAGTACGTC.

V and J are TRBV11-2 and TRBJ1-1; D unclear. Between the trimmed V and J ends, which lost 2 bases and 2 bases, there was a span of 15 bases. Germline V gene data show CDR1 as SGHAT and CDR2 as FQNNGV. The CDR3 extends over 16 amino acids. CDR3 DNA sequence: TGTGCCAGCAGCTTATGGTTGCGTCACGTTAACACTGAAGCTTTCTTT. Translating it yields CASSLWLRHVNTEAFF.

This clonotype was seen more than once but under ten times. The CDR3 protein is CASSFTGSEGDTQYF. CDR3 coding DNA: TGTGCCAGCAGCTTTACAGGTTCCGAGGGAGATACGCAGTATTTT. The gene calls are TRBV7-3 and TRBJ2-3, with D perhaps given as TRBD1 or TRBD2 (5 bases each). This CDR3 has 15 amino acids. Germline assignment: CDR1 SGHTA and CDR2 FQGTGA. The V gene lost 3 bases and the J gene lost 5 bases, with 15 bases spanning the gap.

The genes are TRBV20-1 and TRBJ1-1; 8 positions agree with TRBD1. This CDR3 region has 13 residues. V dropped 0 bases and J dropped 6; count of bases not matched to a gene: 3. Germline V lookup: CDR1 DFQATT, CDR2 SNEGSKA (reference sequence). The CDR3 DNA reads as TGCAGTGCTAGAGACAGGGGGCAGGCTGAAGCTTTCTTT. Translation gives CSARDRGQAEAFF.

This clonotype was seen many times. The chain couples TRBV6-5 to TRBJ1-1; D remains unclear. Per the germline V gene, CDR1 is MNHEY and CDR2 is SVGAGI. The ends were cut back, 0 bases at V and 7 bases at J, with 9 bases in the middle. CDR3 size: 13 residues. DNA of the CDR3: TGTGCCAGCAGTTACTCTACTGGACTTGAAGCTTTCTTT. This codes for CASSYSTGLEAFF.

The rearrangement uses TRBV5-4 and TRBJ2-1; no reliable D call. CDR3 length equals 14 residues. Trimming stripped 4 bases from V and 6 bases from J, with 14 bases between. The germline gives CDR1 SGHNT, CDR2 YYREEE (reference sequence). The CDR3 bases are TGTGCCAGCAGCATGAGCCGAGCTCCCAATGAGCAGTTCTTC. This codes for CASSMSRAPNEQFF.

V usage is TRBV20-1 and J usage is TRBJ1-2; D is possibly TRBD1 (5 bases). The CDR3 is 16 residues long. Germline CDR1 is DFQATT and CDR2 is SNEGSKA (reference sequence). Trimming took 0 bases from V and 4 from J, leaving 18 bases between them. The CDR3 spells CSARDRGAPSTYGYTF. CDR3 nucleotides: TGCAGTGCTAGAGATCGAGGGGCCCCCAGTACCTATGGCTACACCTTC.